These 29 T cell receptor beta chains originate from one sample sequenced in a study of shared clonotypes between healthy human individuals. Using immunoSEQ multiplex PCR, the repertoire was profiled, and TCRdb retains in-frame clones only, with some absent. The sample lists under 1,100,000 clones, roughly 80% occurring once. Material: memory CD4+ T cells sorted from blood. Specified subset: CD45RA-negative fraction. Receptors were obtained from a young man in good health.

Only a few counts were recorded for this clone. The V gene is TRBV29-1, the J gene TRBJ2-1; a weak D match, TRBD1 (5 bases). V was pared by 1 base and J by 5 bases, with 21 bases between. Germline V gene sequence: CDR1 SQVTM, CDR2 ANQGSEA. This CDR3 is 17 amino acids long. In DNA, the CDR3 is TGCAGCGTTGAAGTATGGGAATCCCTCAAGGGGAACAATGAGCAGTTCTTC. Residues: CSVEVWESLKGNNEQFF.

This chain uses TRBV15 with TRBJ2-7; TRBD2 is a possible D gene (6 bases). The CDR3 totals 11 residues. Germline V gene lookup returns CDR1 LNHNV and CDR2 YYDKDF (reference sequence). The V end lost 4 bases, the J end lost 7 bases, and 8 bases lay between the germline ends. The CDR3 region is CATSNRGEQYF. In DNA, the CDR3 is TGTGCCACCAGCAACCGGGGGGAGCAGTACTTC.

The rearrangement links TRBV5-6 to TRBJ1-1, with D tentatively TRBD1 (5 bases). Trimming stripped 4 bases from V and 4 bases from J, with 14 bases between. CDR1 and CDR2 from the germline V gene are SGHDT and YYEEEE. The CDR3 runs to 14 residues. The CDR3 nucleotides read TGTGCCAGCAGCCCCAAATGGGGCGGCACTGAAGCTTTCTTT. Encoded protein: CASSPKWGGTEAFF.

The chain's CDR3 is CASSLVGGEAFF. In nucleotides, the CDR3 is TGTGCCAGCAGCTTAGTTGGGGGCGAAGCTTTCTTT. The chain uses TRBV7-8 and TRBJ1-1, with D possibly matching TRBD1 (6 bases). CDR3 length: 12 residues. Germline CDR1 SGHVS, CDR2 FQNEAQ. V lost 1 base to trimming and J lost 8 bases, with 8 bases between them. Full variable domain (rest looked up from reference TRBV7-8 and TRBJ1-1): GAGVSQSPRYKVAKRGQDVALRCDPISGHVSLFWYQQALGQGPEFLTYFQNEAQLDKSGLPSDRFFAERPEGSVSTLKIQRTQQEDSAVYLCASSLVGGEAFFGQGTRLTVV.

The chain joins TRBV7-2 to TRBJ2-3, with 11 nucleotides matching TRBD2. The germline CDR1 and CDR2 sequences are SGHTA and FQGNSA. The CDR3 sequence is 18 residues long. V shed 7 bases, J shed 1 base, and the junction held 13 bases outside the gene matches. The CDR3 loop is CASNRNSGRVGGTDTQYF. The CDR3 DNA reads TGTGCCAGCAACCGAAATAGCGGGAGGGTAGGGGGCACAGATACGCAGTATTTT.

This rearrangement joins TRBV6-5 to TRBJ1-4; D gene ambiguous. CDR1 and CDR2 (germline): MNHEY, SVGAGI. CDR3 length: 14 residues. Trimming pared 6 bases from V and 3 bases from J, leaving 11 bases between. This CDR3 is CASSPGRSNEKLFF. In DNA form, the CDR3 reads TGTGCCAGCAGCCCGGGGAGGTCTAATGAAAAACTGTTTTTT.

Worth noting for this clone: A much larger clone is a single base away; this may be a read error. At the DNA level, this CDR3 is encoded by other sequences in the same sample as well. The chain links TRBV28 to TRBJ1-3; D is unresolved. Germline V gene lookup returns CDR1 MDHEN and CDR2 SYDVKM. The ends were cut back, 6 bases at V and 0 bases at J, with 3 bases in the middle. This CDR3 has 12 residues. The CDR3 DNA reads TGTGCCAGCAGGACCTCTGGAAACACCATATATTTT. Protein: CASRTSGNTIYF. Drawing the rest from reference TRBV28 and TRBJ1-3, the complete variable domain is DVKVTQSSRYLVKRTGEKVFLECVQDMDHENMFWYRQDPGLGLRLIYFSYDVKMKEKGDIPEGYSVSREKKERFSLILESASTNQTSMYLCASRTSGNTIYFGEGSWLTVV.

This clone occurred a few times. The identical CDR3 is also encoded by other nucleotide sequences in the sample. The chain combines TRBV5-1 with TRBJ2-5, with D possibly being TRBD1 or TRBD2 (5 bases each). Deletions cut 0 bases from V and 4 bases from J, with 10 bases between. Per germline, CDR1 SGHRS and CDR2 YFSETQ. This CDR3 has 14 residues. CDR3 bases: TGCGCCAGCAGCTTGGGGGGGTCGAGAGAGACCCAGTACTTC. Protein: CASSLGGSRETQYF.

The gene calls are TRBV7-9 and TRBJ2-2, with TRBD1 matching 7 bases. CDR3 length equals 15 residues. J lost 0 bases, V lost 5 bases, and 3 bases had no gene match. The V gene's germline CDR1 is SEHNR and CDR2 FQNEAQ (reference sequence). The DNA for the CDR3 is TGTGCCAGCAGCCTCGGGACAGCGAACACCGGGGAGCTGTTTTTT. Its translation is CASSLGTANTGELFF.

The chain links TRBV5-1 to TRBJ1-2; a weak D match, TRBD1 (5 bases). The CDR3 sequence is 15 residues long. Germline lookup yields CDR1 SGHRS and CDR2 YFSETQ. Trimming cost V 1 base and J 1 base, with 11 bases left between them. In nucleotides, the CDR3 is TGCGCCAGCAGCTTGTTGGCGCAGGGTAACTATGGCTACACCTTC. It encodes CASSLLAQGNYGYTF.

The chain recombines TRBV27 with TRBJ2-7, with D perhaps given as TRBD1 or TRBD2 (5 bases each). The CDR3 sequence is 11 residues long. Germline V CDR1 and CDR2: MNHEY, SMNVEV (reference sequence). The ends were cut back, 6 bases at V and 7 bases at J, with 10 bases in the middle. CDR3 loop: CASRSWGEQYF. The CDR3 coding sequence is TGTGCCAGCAGATCGTGGGGGGAGCAGTACTTC.

The chain joins TRBV5-4 to TRBJ1-1, with 7 bases aligning to TRBD1. V lost 4 bases and J lost 5; bases outside the gene matches: 14. Germline lookup yields CDR1 SGHNT and CDR2 YYREEE (reference sequence). This CDR3 comprises 16 residues. CDR3 loop: CASSPRTGRGGTEAFF. The DNA of the CDR3 is TGTGCCAGCAGCCCTCGGACGGGCAGGGGGGGAACTGAAGCTTTCTTT.

The CDR3 protein is CASSFRGQGAFSNQPQHF. In DNA form, the CDR3 reads TGTGCCAGCAGTTTCCGGGGACAGGGGGCCTTCAGCAATCAGCCCCAGCATTTT. The chain employs TRBV27 and TRBJ1-5; TRBD1 matches 12 bases. Germline V gene sequence: CDR1 MNHEY, CDR2 SMNVEV (reference sequence). The CDR3 has 18 residues. Trimming took 3 bases from V and 1 from J; bases not matched to a gene: 7.

This clone was seen a single time. The rearrangement uses TRBV28 and TRBJ2-5; TRBD1 matches at 9 bases. The DNA end favors TRBJ2-7, so the J call may be wrong. CDR3 length: 15 amino acids. Germline CDR1 and CDR2: MDHEN and SYDVKM. CDR3 region: CASSPLGTGTYEQYF. For the CDR3, the DNA is TGTGCCAGCAGCCCGCTAGGGACAGGGACATACGAGCAGTACTTC.

CDR3 sequence reads: CASASAGSDYYGYTF. The DNA for the CDR3 is TGTGCCAGCGCCTCGGCGGGCAGCGATTACTATGGCTACACCTTC. The chain is built from TRBV28 and TRBJ1-2; D gene ambiguous. Germline lookup yields CDR1 MDHEN and CDR2 SYDVKM. Trimming removed 8 bases at V and 3 bases at J, with 19 bases between. CDR3 length: 15 amino acids.

J is TRBJ2-1 and V is TRBV28; maybe TRBD1 (6 bases). CDR1 and CDR2 from the germline V gene are MDHEN and SYDVKM. CDR3 length: 13 amino acids. The V end was cut by 4 bases, the J end by 9 bases, with 13 bases between. The CDR3 DNA is TGTGCCAGCAGTTCAACAGGGCTTGGTGAGCAGTTCTTC. It specifies CASSSTGLGEQFF.

This clone has just one count. V gene TRBV6-6 combines with J gene TRBJ2-3, with TRBD1 matching over 10 bases. Unmatched junction bases numbered 6, after V lost 6 bases and J lost 3 bases. The CDR3 is 15 residues long. The germline V gene has CDR1 MNHNY and CDR2 SVGAGI (reference sequence). CDR3 DNA: TGTGCCAGCAGCGACAGGGGGCGTGGGACAGATACGCAGTATTTT. Its translation is CASSDRGRGTDTQYF.

This clone was seen only a few times. V is TRBV27 and J is TRBJ1-1; possibly TRBD1 for D (5 bases). Trimming stripped 5 bases from V and 10 bases from J, with 17 bases between. Germline V lookup: CDR1 MNHEY, CDR2 SMNVEV (reference sequence). The CDR3 is 13 residues long. Here the CDR3 DNA reads TGTGCCAGCAGTGAGGGACCGCCCGGGAGAGCTTTCTTT. Encoded protein: CASSEGPPGRAFF.

J is TRBJ1-6 and V is TRBV28, with D possibly matching TRBD1 (6 bases). CDR3 length: 15 residues. Trimming took off 3 bases at V and 7 bases at J, with 13 bases between the two ends. Germline V gives CDR1 MDHEN, CDR2 SYDVKM. CDR3 region: CASSLGGPGNSPLHF. In DNA, the CDR3 is TGTGCCAGCAGTTTGGGGGGCCCGGGGAATTCACCCCTCCACTTT.

Concerning this clone: Other DNA sequences in the same sample also yield this CDR3. The V gene is TRBV6-1, the J gene TRBJ2-3; D unresolved. The V end lost 2 bases, the J end lost 0 bases, and 18 bases lay between the germline ends. Germline V gene lookup returns CDR1 MNHNS and CDR2 SASEGT. CDR3 size: 18 residues. CDR3 protein: CASSEFVPGTASTDTQYF. The CDR3 region has the DNA TGTGCCAGCAGTGAATTTGTCCCCGGAACGGCTAGCACAGATACGCAGTATTTT.

As to this clone: The same CDR3 can be traced to other DNA sequences in this sample. The chain recombines TRBV19 with TRBJ2-2; D remains unclear. This CDR3 is built from 14 residues. CDR1 and CDR2 (germline): LNHDA, SQIVND (reference sequence). V lost 0 bases and J lost 4, with 6 bases in between. The CDR3 DNA sequence: TGTGCCAGTAGTATAGATACCGGCACCGGGGAGCTGTTTTTT. Its translation is CASSIDTGTGELFF.

The sample holds one count of this clone. The V call is TRBV6-1, the J call TRBJ2-1; the D gene could be TRBD1 or TRBD2 (6 bases each). The CDR3 runs to 15 residues. V was clipped by 4 bases and J by 5 bases, with 15 bases between them. The germline V gene encodes CDR1 MNHNS and CDR2 SASEGT. The CDR3, as DNA: TGTGCCAGCAGTGTAGGGGGGATGGGTAACAATGAGCAGTTCTTC. This codes for CASSVGGMGNNEQFF.

This clone came up a few times. V and J are TRBV6-6 and TRBJ2-7, with a possible D match to TRBD1 (6 bases). Trimming cost V 5 bases and J 6 bases, with 11 bases left between them. CDR1 is MNHNY and CDR2 is SVGAGI in the germline V gene (reference sequence). The CDR3 is made up of 12 amino acids. In DNA, the CDR3 is TGTGCCAGCAGTCCACAGGGTACCGAGCAGTACTTC. This gives the protein CASSPQGTEQYF.

The V and J genes are TRBV7-9 and TRBJ2-7; tentatively, D is TRBD2 (5 bases). Germline assignment: CDR1 SEHNR and CDR2 FQNEAQ (reference sequence). The V end lost 5 bases, the J end lost 2 bases, and 16 bases lay between the germline ends. The CDR3 has 15 residues. CDR3 nucleotides: TGTGCCAGCAGCCCCCGATCGGGGTATCCCTACGAGCAGTACTTC. Protein product: CASSPRSGYPYEQYF.

The chain employs TRBV2 and TRBJ1-5, with 7 nucleotides matching TRBD1. Germline CDR1 and CDR2: SNHLY and FYNNEI. J lost 4 bases, V lost 4 bases, and 7 bases had no gene match. This CDR3 has 15 residues. The CDR3: CASSVDQGDNQPQHF. The CDR3 region has the DNA TGTGCCAGCAGTGTTGATCAGGGGGATAATCAGCCCCAGCATTTT.

The table lists this clone with many counts. The CDR3, as DNA: TGCGCCAGCAGCCAGAGCCTGGACAGCACTGAAGCTTTCTTT. Its protein product is CASSQSLDSTEAFF. The chain links TRBV4-3 to TRBJ1-1; TRBD1 might be the D (6 bases). The germline gives CDR1 LGHNA, CDR2 YSLEER. The CDR3 has 14 residues. V was trimmed by 3 bases and J by 4 bases, leaving 12 bases between them.

The V gene is TRBV4-2, the J gene TRBJ2-3; D is uncertain. Trimming left V 1 base short and J 8 bases short, with 4 bases between. Germline-derived CDR1 and CDR2 are LGHNA and YNFKEQ. This CDR3 contains 11 residues. In DNA form, the CDR3 reads TGTGCCAGCAGCCAAGGGGGTACGCAGTATTTT. Residues: CASSQGGTQYF.

This clone was found a few times. The CDR3 protein is CASLRDRGQETQYF. The CDR3 DNA follows: TGTGCCAGCCTGAGGGACAGGGGGCAAGAGACCCAGTACTTC. This sequence joins TRBV5-4 and TRBJ2-5; TRBD1 matches at 11 bases. Losses at the gene ends were 7 bases for V and 2 bases for J; bases not matched to a gene: 4. The CDR3 is made up of 14 amino acids. Germline loops: CDR1 SGHNT, CDR2 YYREEE (reference sequence).

The chain employs TRBV19 and TRBJ2-7; 9 positions match TRBD2. The trim removed 5 bases at V and 7 bases at J, leaving 9 bases unmatched. Germline V gives CDR1 LNHDA, CDR2 SQIVND (reference sequence). The CDR3 has 14 amino acids. The CDR3 DNA follows: TGTGCCAGTAGTGCGGGGGGGGCCCTTTTGGAGCAGTACTTC. This encodes CASSAGGALLEQYF.